These 30 T cell receptor beta chains came from one sample sequenced in a study of blood T cells in healthy people across ages. The second PCR ran about 6 to 11 cycles with a sample-barcoded 5' primer and J-beta primers. TCRdb re-derived calls from the 5' RACE reads in MiXCR, one entry per CDR3 protein. The sample consists of 650,000 to 700,000 distinct CDR3 sequences, roughly 32% of them appearing once. The sample was blood. The receptors were gathered from an elderly woman in good health.

This clonotype was counted at least ten times. This chain connects TRBV28 to TRBJ2-5, with TRBD1 matching over 8 bases. After removal of 6 bases from V and 7 bases from J, the junction contained 13 bases not matched to a gene. This CDR3 is built from 15 residues. Germline V gene lookup returns CDR1 MDHEN and CDR2 SYDVKM. This CDR3 reads CASSTFQGAKTTQYF. CDR3 bases: TGTGCCAGCAGCACCTTTCAGGGGGCGAAGACGACCCAGTACTTC. Complete variable domain (other parts from reference TRBV28 and TRBJ2-5): DVKVTQSSRYLVKRTGEKVFLECVQDMDHENMFWYRQDPGLGLRLIYFSYDVKMKEKGDIPEGYSVSREKKERFSLILESASTNQTSMYLCASSTFQGAKTTQYFGPGTRLLVL.

The sample holds one count of this clonotype. The V and J genes are TRBV5-1 and TRBJ1-3; D gene ambiguous. V was trimmed by 4 bases and J by 3 bases, leaving 8 bases between them. Germline CDR1 SGHRS, CDR2 YFSETQ. This CDR3 has 13 residues. The CDR3 DNA is TGCGCCAGCAGCCAGATGGATGGAAACACCATATATTTT. Translation: CASSQMDGNTIYF.

The V gene is TRBV6-5, the J gene TRBJ2-1, with TRBD2 matching 11 bases. In germline, CDR1 is MNHEY, CDR2 SVGAGI. V shed 2 bases, J shed 9 bases, and the junction held 15 bases outside the gene matches. The CDR3 is made up of 18 amino acids. CDR3 in DNA: TGTGCCAGCAGTTACAGCACTAGCGGGAGTTATGTAACGGGTGAGCAGTTCTTC. It translates to CASSYSTSGSYVTGEQFF.

Ten or more counts support this clonotype. V and J are TRBV6-6 and TRBJ2-7; tentatively, D is TRBD2 (5 bases). Germline lookup yields CDR1 MNHNY and CDR2 SVGAGI (reference sequence). Trimming left V 5 bases short and J 2 bases short, with 7 bases between. The CDR3 contains 12 residues. This CDR3 reads CASSDGAYEQYF. DNA of the CDR3: TGTGCCAGCAGTGACGGGGCCTACGAGCAGTACTTC.

This clonotype came up a few times. The V gene is TRBV6-2 or TRBV6-3, the J gene TRBJ1-1; 7 bases fit TRBD1. V was pared by 0 bases and J by 3 bases, with 4 bases of the junction left unmatched. The V gene's germline CDR1 is MNHEY and CDR2 SVGEGT. The length of the CDR3 is 15 residues. CDR3 sequence: CASSYSTGRYTEAFF. The CDR3 bases are TGTGCCAGCAGTTACTCGACAGGGCGTTACACTGAAGCTTTCTTT.

The chain couples TRBV20-1 to TRBJ2-4; 12 bases fit TRBD2. CDR1 is DFQATT and CDR2 is SNEGSKA in the germline V gene (reference sequence). Trimming cost V 2 bases and J 0 bases; bases outside gene matches: 14. The CDR3 contains 20 residues. Here the CDR3 reads CSARPPWTSGELLAKNIQYF. The CDR3, as DNA: TGCAGTGCTAGACCACCGTGGACTAGCGGGGAGCTCCTAGCCAAAAACATTCAGTACTTC.

This clonotype came up many times. The chain links TRBV14 to TRBJ2-1; 8 bases are a match to TRBD2. The CDR3 contains 15 residues. CDR1 is SGHDN and CDR2 is FVKESK in the germline V gene. V trimming: 1 base; J trimming: 8 bases; junction bases outside the gene matches: 7. The CDR3 DNA follows: TGTGCCAGCAGCCAAGTCGGCGGGGGGAGCGATGAGCAGTTCTTC. Translated: CASSQVGGGSDEQFF.

This clonotype was counted once. A much larger clone is a single base away; this may be a read error. The chain links TRBV15 to TRBJ2-1, with D possibly TRBD2 on 7 matching bases. The end of the DNA is better explained by TRBJ2-7, so the J call may be wrong. This CDR3 has 13 residues. CDR1 is LNHNV and CDR2 is YYDKDF in the germline V gene (reference sequence). The CDR3 DNA reads as TGTGTCACCAGCCCGAGGGGGGGGCACGAGCAGTACTTC. The encoded protein is CVTSPRGGHEQYF.

This clonotype has at least ten counts. The V call is TRBV5-1, the J call TRBJ2-5; 11 bases agree with TRBD1. CDR3 length: 14 amino acids. The junction had 2 bases not matched to a gene; V was cut back by 5 bases and J by 2 bases. Per the germline V gene, CDR1 is SGHRS and CDR2 is YFSETQ. CDR3 bases: TGCGCCAGCAGGGGGACAGGGGGACAAGAGACCCAGTACTTC. This codes for CASRGTGGQETQYF.

This clonotype was observed at least ten times. This chain connects TRBV3-1 to TRBJ2-1; tentative D call: TRBD1 (6 bases). Germline loops: CDR1 LGHDT, CDR2 YNNKEL (reference sequence). CDR3 length equals 14 residues. Between the trimmed V and J ends, which lost 4 bases and 6 bases, there was a span of 13 bases. The CDR3 nucleotides read TGTGCCAGCAGCCGCTCAGGGGTGGGCAATGAGCAGTTCTTC. Protein: CASSRSGVGNEQFF.

Ten or more counts support this clonotype. The chain recombines TRBV3-1 with TRBJ1-2, with 9 bases identical to TRBD1. Germline CDR1 is LGHDT and CDR2 is YNNKEL (reference sequence). The junction had 3 bases not matched to a gene; V was cut back by 0 bases and J by 4 bases. The CDR3 length is 15 residues. CDR3 nucleotide sequence: TGTGCCAGCAGCCAAGACTCGGGACAGGGCTATGGCTACACCTTC. Translated, it gives CASSQDSGQGYGYTF.

This clonotype was detected ten times or more. The chain joins TRBV5-1 to TRBJ2-5; 7 nucleotides line up with TRBD2. Losses at the gene ends were 1 base for V and 2 bases for J; bases not matched to a gene: 2. CDR1 and CDR2 from the germline V gene are SGHRS and YFSETQ. The CDR3 sequence is 14 residues long. The DNA of the CDR3 is TGCGCCAGCAGCTTGACAGCGGGGCAAGAGACCCAGTACTTC. Its protein product is CASSLTAGQETQYF.

V and J are TRBV7-2 and TRBJ1-1; 7 nucleotides match TRBD1. Germline CDR1 reads SGHTA; CDR2 reads FQGNSA. The trim removed 1 base at V and 6 bases at J, leaving 8 bases unmatched. The length of the CDR3 is 15 residues. CDR3 sequence: CASSLVRGESAEAFF. CDR3 coding DNA: TGTGCCAGCAGCTTAGTCAGGGGGGAGTCGGCTGAAGCTTTCTTT. Full variable domain (rest looked up from reference TRBV7-2 and TRBJ1-1): GAGVSQSPSNKVTEKGKDVELRCDPISGHTALYWYRQSLGQGLEFLIYFQGNSAPDKSGLPSDRFSAERTGGSVSTLTIQRTQQEDSAVYLCASSLVRGESAEAFFGQGTRLTVV.

This clonotype was picked up many times. The V call is TRBV29-1, the J call TRBJ2-7, with TRBD1 matching over 8 bases. The CDR3 sequence is 14 residues long. Germline trimming cut 7 bases from V and 2 bases from J; bases unmatched to any gene: 10. Germline CDR1 is SQVTM and CDR2 is ANQGSEA. This CDR3 is CSAKKQGVTYEQYF. As DNA, the CDR3 is TGCAGCGCGAAAAAACAGGGGGTGACCTACGAGCAGTACTTC.

This clonotype was detected many times. The V call is TRBV10-3, the J call TRBJ2-3, with 7 positions matching TRBD2. The CDR3 runs to 14 residues. Germline V gene data show CDR1 as ENHRY and CDR2 as SYGVKD. With 10 bases clipped from V and 0 bases from J, the junction kept 7 bases outside the gene matches. Written as DNA, the CDR3 is TGTGCCAGCCGGTCCGGGGGGAGCACAGATACGCAGTATTTT. It translates to CASRSGGSTDTQYF.

This clonotype was counted many times. The CDR3 loop is CASSPSGGYEQYF. DNA of the CDR3: TGTGCCAGCAGCCCCTCGGGCGGCTACGAGCAGTACTTC. This chain joins TRBV7-3 and TRBJ2-7; D unresolved. Trimming took off 5 bases at V and 3 bases at J, with 11 bases between the two ends. This CDR3 comprises 13 residues. CDR1 is SGHTA and CDR2 is FQGTGA in the germline V gene.

This clonotype was seen repeatedly, ten times or more. CDR3 loop: CAISVGGSYEQYF. Written as DNA, the CDR3 is TGTGCCATCAGTGTCGGGGGCTCCTACGAGCAGTACTTC. The genes are TRBV10-3 and TRBJ2-7; a possible D gene is TRBD2 (6 bases). The CDR3 extends over 13 amino acids. Looked up from germline, CDR1 is ENHRY and CDR2 is SYGVKD. V dropped 4 bases and J dropped 0 bases, with 7 bases sitting between them.

This clonotype has ten or more counts. CDR3: CASSLIAKSSYNEQFF. The CDR3 coding sequence is TGTGCCAGCAGCTTAATAGCCAAGAGCTCCTACAATGAGCAGTTCTTC. The genes are TRBV7-3 and TRBJ2-1; no firm D call. The CDR3 is 16 amino acids. The germline CDR1 and CDR2 sequences are SGHTA and FQGTGA. Trimming took off 1 base at V and 0 bases at J, with 10 bases between the two ends.

In this sample, this clonotype turned up a few times. The V gene is TRBV28, the J gene TRBJ1-3; D is perhaps TRBD1 (5 bases). V lost 2 bases and J lost 0, with 14 bases in between. Per germline, CDR1 MDHEN and CDR2 SYDVKM. The CDR3 length is 17 residues. This CDR3 is CASSLPTGTNSGNTIYF. CDR3 bases: TGTGCCAGCAGTTTACCTACCGGGACGAACTCTGGAAACACCATATATTTT.

This chain links TRBV14 with TRBJ2-1; D is unclear. The germline V and J ends were trimmed by 0 bases and 4 bases, with 10 bases remaining between them. This CDR3 comprises 15 residues. CDR1 and CDR2 (germline): SGHDN, FVKESK. The CDR3 reads CASSQEGPGYNEQFF. The DNA of the CDR3 is TGTGCCAGCAGCCAAGAGGGTCCCGGGTACAATGAGCAGTTCTTC.

This clonotype was seen ten or more times. The V and J genes are TRBV20-1 and TRBJ2-3; D gene unclear. Germline CDR1 is DFQATT and CDR2 is SNEGSKA (reference sequence). The CDR3 runs 13 residues. V was cut by 3 bases and J by 2 bases, with 9 bases left in between. In DNA, the CDR3 is TGCAGTGCTAGCCTAGTCCCCACAGATACGCAGTATTTT. It specifies CSASLVPTDTQYF.

This clonotype occurred many times. The chain recombines TRBV20-1 with TRBJ2-1, with D perhaps TRBD1 or TRBD2 (5 bases each). CDR3 length equals 12 residues. Trimming took 3 bases from V and 12 from J, leaving 15 bases between them. Germline V gene data show CDR1 as DFQATT and CDR2 as SNEGSKA (reference sequence). As DNA, the CDR3 is TGCAGTGCTAGCCTTGGGGACCCGCTGCAGTTCTTC. Its protein product is CSASLGDPLQFF.

As to this clonotype: A much larger clone lies a single base off, so this may be a read error. This chain uses TRBV20-1 with TRBJ2-5; the match to TRBD2 covers 8 bases. CDR3 size: 14 residues. Germline loops: CDR1 DFQATT, CDR2 SNEGSKA (reference sequence). The CDR3 nucleotides read TGCAGTGCTAGAGATCGGGGGGGGCCGGGGACCCAGCACTTC. This codes for CSARDRGGPGTQHF.

This chain joins TRBV4-2 and TRBJ1-1; 9 positions match TRBD1. V was clipped by 6 bases and J by 1 base; unmatched bases: 9. Germline lookup yields CDR1 LGHNA and CDR2 YNFKEQ. This CDR3 region has 16 residues. DNA for the CDR3: TGTGCCAGCAGAGTCCGGGACAGGGATTGGAACACTGAAGCTTTCTTT. This codes for CASRVRDRDWNTEAFF.

This clonotype has at least ten counts. V usage is TRBV15 and J usage is TRBJ2-5, with D possibly called TRBD1 or TRBD2 (6 bases each). Germline V gene data show CDR1 as LNHNV and CDR2 as YYDKDF (reference sequence). The ends were cut back, 5 bases at V and 4 bases at J, with 17 bases in the middle. The CDR3 loop spans 15 amino acids. CDR3 coding DNA: TGTGCCACCAGCTGGGGGGCCGGGGGAGGAGAGACCCAGTACTTC. Its protein is CATSWGAGGGETQYF.

There are many counts of this clonotype. This rearrangement joins TRBV10-3 to TRBJ2-1; the D is unclear. There are 14 residues in the CDR3. The germline V gene has CDR1 ENHRY and CDR2 SYGVKD. With 0 bases removed from V and 9 bases from J, the gap between germline ends came to 12 bases. CDR3 loop: CAISESTVGFEQFF. The DNA for the CDR3 is TGTGCCATCAGTGAGTCTACGGTAGGATTTGAGCAGTTCTTC.

This clonotype occurred many times. The chain uses TRBV15 and TRBJ2-5; weak D call: TRBD2 (7 bases). Germline CDR1 LNHNV, CDR2 YYDKDF (reference sequence). The CDR3 extends over 15 amino acids. The V and J ends lost 4 bases and 2 bases respectively, with 14 bases between them. The CDR3 DNA sequence: TGTGCCACCAGCAAAGAGAGGGGGGGGCAAGAGACCCAGTACTTC. Amino acid sequence: CATSKERGGQETQYF.

The chain joins TRBV29-1 to TRBJ2-7; perhaps TRBD2 as D (6 bases). V was trimmed by 6 bases and J by 3 bases, leaving 9 bases between them. The CDR3 contains 11 residues. Per germline, CDR1 SQVTM and CDR2 ANQGSEA. In DNA, the CDR3 is TGCAGCGTGACGGGACTCTACGAGCAGTACTTC. Translation gives CSVTGLYEQYF.

V is TRBV7-2 and J is TRBJ2-7; 11 bases match TRBD1. The CDR3 extends over 14 amino acids. The junction had 6 bases not matched to a gene; V was cut back by 4 bases and J by 7 bases. Germline loops: CDR1 SGHTA, CDR2 FQGNSA. For the CDR3, the DNA is TGTGCCAGCAGCTCCGGACAGGGGGCTGAGGAGCAGTACTTC. Protein sequence: CASSSGQGAEEQYF.

The rearrangement uses TRBV7-2 and TRBJ1-2; D is unclear. Trimming removed 2 bases at V and 5 bases at J, with 12 bases between. Germline loops: CDR1 SGHTA, CDR2 FQGNSA. This CDR3 region has 14 residues. The CDR3 spells CASSLIAPVYGYTF. DNA for the CDR3: TGTGCCAGCAGCTTAATCGCACCAGTTTATGGCTACACCTTC.